These T cell receptor beta chains were read from a single sample in a study of T-cell memory formation after mild COVID-19. TCRdb reprocessed the 5' RACE reads via MiXCR and lists one record per CDR3 protein. The repertoire includes a few hundred thousand distinct CDR3 sequences, 25% of them detected once, and around 13% sits in the top ten. Sequencing was performed on PBMCs or a T cell subset sorted from them (not recorded which). Receptor source: an adult woman who had mild COVID-19 (a few samples of this study predate the infection). Cell type and time point are not known. The CDR3 runs from the conserved cysteine through the conserved F or W. D genes are given only for firm matches. Clone size, where shown, is once, few, many, or a class for clones that have expanded.

clone size: -
D gene: -
J gene: TRBJ1-3
V gene: TRBV4-1
CDR3 DNA: TGCGCCAGCAGCCAAGCAGGGACTGGAAACACCATATATTTT
CDR3 protein: CASSQAGTGNTIYF

clone size: -
D gene: -
J gene: TRBJ1-1
V gene: TRBV5-5
CDR3 DNA: TGTGCCAGCAGCTTGGAACTGGGATTCATGAACACTGAAGCTTTCTTT
CDR3 protein: CASSLELGFMNTEAFF

clone size: -
D gene: TRBD1
J gene: TRBJ2-2
V gene: TRBV12-3/TRBV12-4
CDR3 DNA: TGTGCCAGCAGTGGTGGACAGGGCCTGCCCGGGGAGCTGTTTTTT
CDR3 protein: CASSGGQGLPGELFF

clone size: -
D gene: -
J gene: TRBJ1-5
V gene: TRBV12-3/TRBV12-4
CDR3 DNA: TGTGCCAGCAGTTTTCGGGGGGATCAGCCCCAGCATTTT
CDR3 protein: CASSFRGDQPQHF

clone size: -
D gene: -
J gene: TRBJ2-5
V gene: TRBV2
CDR3 DNA: TGTGCCAGCCTGATCGGGGAGACCCAGTACTTC
CDR3 protein: CASLIGETQYF

clone size: many
D gene: -
J gene: TRBJ2-7
V gene: TRBV3-1
CDR3 DNA: TGTGCCAGCAGCCTTCCGCAGGGCAAGTCCTACGAGCAGTACTTC
CDR3 protein: CASSLPQGKSYEQYF

clone size: -
D gene: TRBD2
J gene: TRBJ2-3
V gene: TRBV7-9
CDR3 DNA: TGTGCCAGCAGCTTAGGTTTCCTAGCGGGAGGGCCTCCCGTAGATACGCAGTATTTT
CDR3 protein: CASSLGFLAGGPPVDTQYF

clone size: few
D gene: -
J gene: TRBJ2-2
V gene: TRBV4-1
CDR3 DNA: TGCGCCAGCAGGGCCCCGGGAGTCGGGGAGCTGTTTTTT
CDR3 protein: CASRAPGVGELFF

clone size: -
D gene: -
J gene: TRBJ1-2
V gene: TRBV6-2/TRBV6-3
CDR3 DNA: TGTGCCAGCAGTCAGGGAGGTGGCTACACCTTC
CDR3 protein: CASSQGGGYTF

clone size: few
D gene: -
J gene: TRBJ2-7
V gene: TRBV10-3
CDR3 DNA: TGTGCCATCAGTGGCCGAGGGGACGAGCAGTACTTC
CDR3 protein: CAISGRGDEQYF

clone size: few
D gene: -
J gene: TRBJ2-7
V gene: TRBV7-9
CDR3 DNA: TGTGCCAGCAGCTTAGTGGGGTCGCCGGGCTACGAGCAGTACTTC
CDR3 protein: CASSLVGSPGYEQYF

clone size: few
D gene: -
J gene: TRBJ1-1
V gene: TRBV12-3/TRBV12-4
CDR3 DNA: TGTGCCAGCAGTTTACCATCTAAGGCAGGGAGGGGCCGAACTGAAGCTTTCTTT
CDR3 protein: CASSLPSKAGRGRTEAFF

clone size: few
D gene: TRBD2
J gene: TRBJ2-1
V gene: TRBV20-1
CDR3 DNA: TGCAGTGCCGCTCTAAGCGGGAGAGGCAACAATGAGCAGTTCTTC
CDR3 protein: CSAALSGRGNNEQFF

clone size: few
D gene: -
J gene: TRBJ2-5
V gene: TRBV6-5
CDR3 DNA: TGTGCCAGCAGTCTGGGGGTGCCACAAGAGACCCAGTACTTC
CDR3 protein: CASSLGVPQETQYF

clone size: -
D gene: -
J gene: TRBJ1-5
V gene: TRBV7-6
CDR3 DNA: TGTGCCAGCAGTCGGACAGTCAATCAGCCCCAGCATTTT
CDR3 protein: CASSRTVNQPQHF

clone size: -
D gene: -
J gene: TRBJ2-7
V gene: TRBV7-9
CDR3 DNA: TGTGCCAGCAGCTTAAGCGGGCCCCCCTACGAGCAGTACTTC
CDR3 protein: CASSLSGPPYEQYF

clone size: -
D gene: TRBD2
J gene: TRBJ2-1
V gene: TRBV5-1
CDR3 DNA: TGCGCCAGCAGCTTACTAGCGGAACAAACCTACAATGAGCAGTTCTTC
CDR3 protein: CASSLLAEQTYNEQFF

clone size: -
D gene: -
J gene: TRBJ2-6
V gene: TRBV5-5
CDR3 DNA: TGTGCCAGCAGCTTGGGTCCCAAACAGGGAAAGGCTGGGGCCAACGTCCTGACTTTC
CDR3 protein: CASSLGPKQGKAGANVLTF

clone size: once
D gene: -
J gene: TRBJ2-1
V gene: TRBV9
CDR3 DNA: TGTGCCAGCAGCGTAAACCTCGGACGGTCCTCCTACAATGAGCAGTTCTTC
CDR3 protein: CASSVNLGRSSYNEQFF

clone size: once
D gene: -
J gene: TRBJ2-2
V gene: TRBV11-2
CDR3 DNA: TGTGCCAGCAGCCCCCATAACGGGGAGCTGTTTTTT
CDR3 protein: CASSPHNGELFF